The clone carrying this TCR beta chain has just a few counts. As yet, its antigen is unknown. For CDR3 and TCR beta VDJ profiling, genomic DNA was the template used. TCRdb recomputed calls from the reads with MiXCR, one row per CDR3 protein. The sample includes about 420,000 distinct CDR3 sequences, about 70% of them seen just once. These data originate in a study of CD8+CD57+ T cells in acquired aplastic anemia. Study-level points and caveats: Both patients and controls carried the same twenty-nine CD8+ CDR3 sequences.

The source material was sorted CD4+, CD8+, or CD8+CD57+ T cells (not recorded which) from PBMCs. This TCR was recovered from a human donor in good health, serving as a control.

The CDR3 is CSVVGISSYEQYF. The DNA for the CDR3 is TGCAGCGTTGTTGGGATCAGCTCCTACGAGCAGTACTTC. The J gene is TRBJ2-7, the V gene TRBV29-1; D is unclear. CDR1 is SQVTM, CDR2 ANQGSEA, per germline. The V and J ends lost 4 bases and 0 bases respectively, with 10 bases between them. The CDR3 totals 13 residues.